This T cell receptor (beta chain) was identified in a study of CD8+ T cells in alopecia areata. cDNA reverse transcribed from extracted RNA served as the sequencing template. Clones were read by immunoSEQ multiplex PCR, and TCRdb kept only the in-frame ones, dropping some. The profile shows about 180,000 clones, 50% to 75% of them singletons. Indicated treatment: oral pan-JAK inhibitor, 5-10 mg twice daily. Punch biopsies of lesional scalp, plus peripheral blood, were taken from alopecia areata patients. Trimming stripped 2 bases from V and 3 bases from J, with 15 bases between. The V gene's germline CDR1 is MNHEY and CDR2 SVGAGI. This CDR3 is built from 16 residues.

The rearrangement uses TRBV6-5 and TRBJ2-3, with D possibly matching TRBD2 (6 bases). The clonotype comes from a human donor with alopecia areata. This sample comprised CD4+ T cells sorted from blood, obtained at approximately week 56, from a patient treated with tofacitinib. The CDR3 sequence: CASSYGGTLQTDTQYF. DNA of the CDR3: TGTGCCAGCAGTTACGGAGGGACCCTTCAAACAGATACGCAGTATTTT.